Listed below are T cell receptor beta chains from one sample, sequenced in a study of blood T cell repertoires in COVID-19. The assay was immunoSEQ multiplex PCR, and TCRdb's table has in-frame clones only and misses some. The sample has roughly 200,000 clones, about 86% seen once; the top ten hold about 4.7%. Sequenced material: PBMCs or T cells enriched from blood (not recorded which). The origin of the receptors is a woman between 25 and 40 years old who had been exposed to COVID-19. CDR3s include the opening cysteine and the closing phenylalanine or tryptophan. Each record gives: D gene, J gene, clone size, V gene, CDR3 DNA, CDR3 protein. The D gene is left open where the match is weak. Rows may omit the clone size; those that give it use once, few, many or a size class.

D gene: .; J gene: TRBJ1-5; clone size: .; V gene: TRBV5-1; CDR3 DNA: TGCGCCAGCAGCCTAGGACAGAGCAATCAGCCCCAGCATTTT; CDR3 protein: CASSLGQSNQPQHF
D gene: .; J gene: TRBJ1-4; clone size: .; V gene: TRBV24-1; CDR3 DNA: TGTGCCACCCCATCCGAGGGATACCAAGCAACTAATGAAAAACTGTTTTTT; CDR3 protein: CATPSEGYQATNEKLFF
D gene: .; J gene: TRBJ1-6; clone size: .; V gene: TRBV5-1; CDR3 DNA: TGCGCCAGCAGCTTGTGGGGAGGGGGCTATAATTCACCCCTCCACTTT; CDR3 protein: CASSLWGGGYNSPLHF
D gene: TRBD2; J gene: TRBJ2-7; clone size: .; V gene: TRBV2; CDR3 DNA: TGTGCCAGCAGTGAAGCGGGAGGGCGAGCCTACGAGCAGTACTTC; CDR3 protein: CASSEAGGRAYEQYF
D gene: TRBD1; J gene: TRBJ2-1; clone size: .; V gene: TRBV7-2; CDR3 DNA: TGTGCCAGCAGCCCAGTAGGGACAGGGAATAATGAGCAGTTCTTC; CDR3 protein: CASSPVGTGNNEQFF
D gene: TRBD2; J gene: TRBJ2-3; clone size: .; V gene: TRBV11-3; CDR3 DNA: TGTGCCAGCAGCTTAGTGGGTTTTAGCGGGGGACCCACAGATACGCAGTATTTT; CDR3 protein: CASSLVGFSGGPTDTQYF
D gene: .; J gene: TRBJ1-3; clone size: few; V gene: TRBV27; CDR3 DNA: TGTGCCAGCAGGTTAGCGACAGGCTCTGGAAACACCATATATTTT; CDR3 protein: CASRLATGSGNTIYF
D gene: .; J gene: TRBJ2-7; clone size: .; V gene: TRBV4-2; CDR3 DNA: TGTGCCAGCAGCCAAGAAGGGCAGGGGTTTTTTCACGAGCAGTACTTC; CDR3 protein: CASSQEGQGFFHEQYF
D gene: TRBD1; J gene: TRBJ2-7; clone size: .; V gene: TRBV4-2; CDR3 DNA: TGTGCCAGCAGCCAAGAATCGACAGGGCACTACGAGCAGTACTTC; CDR3 protein: CASSQESTGHYEQYF
D gene: TRBD1; J gene: TRBJ1-2; clone size: few; V gene: TRBV19; CDR3 DNA: TGTGCCAGTAGCGCCGTCGGGACAGTCTTAGGCTACACCTTC; CDR3 protein: CASSAVGTVLGYTF
D gene: .; J gene: TRBJ1-1; clone size: .; V gene: TRBV5-1; CDR3 DNA: TGCGCCAGCAGCTTGCTGGGGGCCACGAACACTGAAGCTTTCTTT; CDR3 protein: CASSLLGATNTEAFF
D gene: TRBD1; J gene: TRBJ1-1; clone size: .; V gene: TRBV15; CDR3 DNA: TGTGCCACCAGCCTCCTGAACCACAGGGGGCATAGCACTGAAGCTTTCTTT; CDR3 protein: CATSLLNHRGHSTEAFF
D gene: .; J gene: TRBJ2-7; clone size: .; V gene: TRBV7-2; CDR3 DNA: TGTGCCAGCAGCTTCGGGGCGGGGCGGATCTACGAGCAGTACTTC; CDR3 protein: CASSFGAGRIYEQYF
D gene: .; J gene: TRBJ2-7; clone size: .; V gene: TRBV6-5; CDR3 DNA: TGTGCCAGCAGTTACTCGGAGCCCTCCTACGAGCAGTACTTC; CDR3 protein: CASSYSEPSYEQYF
D gene: .; J gene: TRBJ1-6; clone size: .; V gene: TRBV2; CDR3 DNA: TGTGCCAGCAGTGAGAGAAGGGGCCTAAAACCCCTCCACTTT; CDR3 protein: CASSERRGLKPLHF
D gene: TRBD2; J gene: TRBJ2-1; clone size: .; V gene: TRBV24-1; CDR3 DNA: TGTGCCACCAGTGTTGGGGCTCACATAGCGGGGGGCCCCTTTTCAGAGCAGTTCTTC; CDR3 protein: CATSVGAHIAGGPFSEQFF
D gene: .; J gene: TRBJ1-1; clone size: .; V gene: TRBV5-4; CDR3 DNA: TGTGCCAGCAGCTCCGGGGGTGGGGTTTCGAACACTGAAGCTTTCTTT; CDR3 protein: CASSSGGGVSNTEAFF
D gene: TRBD1; J gene: TRBJ2-1; clone size: once; V gene: TRBV5-1; CDR3 DNA: TGCGCCAGCAGCTTGGTTCAGGGGGCCTACTCCTACAATGAGCAGTTCTTC; CDR3 protein: CASSLVQGAYSYNEQFF
D gene: .; J gene: TRBJ1-5; clone size: .; V gene: TRBV29-1; CDR3 DNA: TGCAGCGTTTCCGCCGGGAAGAATAGCAATCAGCCCCAGCATTTT; CDR3 protein: CSVSAGKNSNQPQHF
D gene: .; J gene: TRBJ2-3; clone size: .; V gene: TRBV30; CDR3 DNA: TGTGCCTGGAAGCATCCTAGCGACAGCACAGATACGCAGTATTTT; CDR3 protein: CAWKHPSDSTDTQYF
D gene: .; J gene: TRBJ1-2; clone size: few; V gene: TRBV29-1; CDR3 DNA: TGCAGCGTTTCGGACAGTCCTAACTATGGCTACACCTTC; CDR3 protein: CSVSDSPNYGYTF
D gene: TRBD2; J gene: TRBJ2-1; clone size: .; V gene: TRBV7-2; CDR3 DNA: TGTGCCAGCAGCCCGAGTAGCGGGGGGCACTACAATGAGCAGTTCTTC; CDR3 protein: CASSPSSGGHYNEQFF
D gene: .; J gene: TRBJ1-1; clone size: .; V gene: TRBV18; CDR3 DNA: TGTGCCAGCTCACCATTAACCGGGAACACTGAAGCTTTCTTT; CDR3 protein: CASSPLTGNTEAFF
D gene: TRBD1; J gene: TRBJ2-1; clone size: .; V gene: TRBV9; CDR3 DNA: TGTGCCAGCAGCCCCTCGACAGGGTGGAATGAGCAGTTCTTC; CDR3 protein: CASSPSTGWNEQFF
D gene: .; J gene: TRBJ1-6; clone size: .; V gene: TRBV5-6; CDR3 DNA: TGTGCCAGCAGCTTGTATGGGACTAAAAATTCACCCCTCCACTTT; CDR3 protein: CASSLYGTKNSPLHF
D gene: .; J gene: TRBJ2-3; clone size: .; V gene: TRBV7-3; CDR3 DNA: TGTGCCAGCAGCTTAAGTGGGGGGATGGCAGATACGCAGTATTTT; CDR3 protein: CASSLSGGMADTQYF
D gene: TRBD1; J gene: TRBJ2-1; clone size: .; V gene: TRBV28; CDR3 DNA: TGTGCCAGCAGTTTATATCGGGACAGGGTTTACAATGAGCAGTTCTTC; CDR3 protein: CASSLYRDRVYNEQFF
D gene: .; J gene: TRBJ1-2; clone size: .; V gene: TRBV25-1; CDR3 DNA: TGTGCCAGCAGTCGGTTAGCGGGAGGCTACACCTTC; CDR3 protein: CASSRLAGGYTF
D gene: TRBD2; J gene: TRBJ2-1; clone size: .; V gene: TRBV5-1; CDR3 DNA: TGCGCCAGCAGCCAAGACTCCGGCGGGGGGTCCTACAATGAGCAGTTCTTC; CDR3 protein: CASSQDSGGGSYNEQFF
D gene: .; J gene: TRBJ1-1; clone size: .; V gene: TRBV5-4; CDR3 DNA: TGTGCCAGCATCGGCAGGGCGGACACTGAAGCTTTCTTT; CDR3 protein: CASIGRADTEAFF
D gene: TRBD1; J gene: TRBJ2-1; clone size: .; V gene: TRBV7-8; CDR3 DNA: TGTGCCAGCAGCTTAGTGGGGACAGGGCTTGAGCAGTTCTTC; CDR3 protein: CASSLVGTGLEQFF
D gene: TRBD1; J gene: TRBJ2-2; clone size: .; V gene: TRBV28; CDR3 DNA: TGTGCCAGCGTACAGGGGACGATCTCCGGGGAGCTGTTTTTT; CDR3 protein: CASVQGTISGELFF
D gene: .; J gene: TRBJ1-2; clone size: .; V gene: TRBV29-1; CDR3 DNA: TGCAGCGTTGAAGAGGGGCAGGTCTATGGCTACACCTTC; CDR3 protein: CSVEEGQVYGYTF
D gene: TRBD1; J gene: TRBJ2-3; clone size: .; V gene: TRBV3-1/TRBV3-2; CDR3 DNA: TGTGCCAGCAGCCGGGGACAGACAGGGGCAGATACGCAGTATTTT; CDR3 protein: CASSRGQTGADTQYF
D gene: .; J gene: TRBJ1-4; clone size: once; V gene: TRBV28; CDR3 DNA: TGTGCCAGCACTCTGCTCAGGGGCCAAAAACTGTTTTTT; CDR3 protein: CASTLLRGQKLFF
D gene: TRBD1; J gene: TRBJ1-5; clone size: .; V gene: TRBV2; CDR3 DNA: TGTGCCAGCAGCCAGGGGGCGGCAGGGCAGGGTCAGCCCCAGCATTTT; CDR3 protein: CASSQGAAGQGQPQHF
D gene: .; J gene: TRBJ1-2; clone size: .; V gene: TRBV9; CDR3 DNA: TGTGCCAGCAGCGTACTGGGCGGGGGCTACACCTTC; CDR3 protein: CASSVLGGGYTF
D gene: TRBD1; J gene: TRBJ1-1; clone size: .; V gene: TRBV30; CDR3 DNA: TGTGCCTGGAATACAGGGGGCAGGGGGACTGAAGCTTTCTTT; CDR3 protein: CAWNTGGRGTEAFF
D gene: .; J gene: TRBJ2-7; clone size: .; V gene: TRBV30; CDR3 DNA: TGTGCCTGGAGTGGTTCGGCGGGGAGCTACTACGAGCAGTACTTC; CDR3 protein: CAWSGSAGSYYEQYF
D gene: TRBD1; J gene: TRBJ2-2; clone size: .; V gene: TRBV5-6; CDR3 DNA: TGTGCCAGCAGCTTGTATCGGGACAGCTACACCGGGGAGCTGTTTTTT; CDR3 protein: CASSLYRDSYTGELFF
D gene: TRBD1; J gene: TRBJ1-5; clone size: .; V gene: TRBV2; CDR3 DNA: TGTGCCAGCACCCGGACAGGGGGCGATCAGCCCCAGCATTTT; CDR3 protein: CASTRTGGDQPQHF
D gene: TRBD2; J gene: TRBJ2-1; clone size: .; V gene: TRBV5-4; CDR3 DNA: TGTGCCAGCAGCTTGGCGGGGGGGGTATACAATGAGCAGTTCTTC; CDR3 protein: CASSLAGGVYNEQFF
D gene: .; J gene: TRBJ2-7; clone size: .; V gene: TRBV5-1; CDR3 DNA: TGCGCCAGCAAGAATCGGTTTACCTACGAGCAGTACTTC; CDR3 protein: CASKNRFTYEQYF
D gene: TRBD2; J gene: TRBJ2-7; clone size: .; V gene: TRBV9; CDR3 DNA: TGTGCCAGCAGCCTGGGGGGGGATGGGCTATCCTACGAGCAGTACTTC; CDR3 protein: CASSLGGDGLSYEQYF
D gene: .; J gene: TRBJ2-1; clone size: .; V gene: TRBV14; CDR3 DNA: TGTGCCAGCAGTCCCTCTGGGGTAGCGGCCTACAATGAGCAGTTCTTC; CDR3 protein: CASSPSGVAAYNEQFF
D gene: .; J gene: TRBJ2-1; clone size: .; V gene: TRBV19; CDR3 DNA: TGTGCCAGTAGTTATGAAGGGGATGAGCAGTTCTTC; CDR3 protein: CASSYEGDEQFF
D gene: TRBD1; J gene: TRBJ1-1; clone size: .; V gene: TRBV5-1; CDR3 DNA: TGCGCCAGCAGGGACAGGCGGGTTGCTGGGAACACTGAAGCTTTCTTT; CDR3 protein: CASRDRRVAGNTEAFF
D gene: TRBD2; J gene: TRBJ2-3; clone size: .; V gene: TRBV14; CDR3 DNA: TGTGCCAGCAGCCAAGGGAGGCCGGGACTAGGGGATACGCAGTATTTT; CDR3 protein: CASSQGRPGLGDTQYF
D gene: .; J gene: TRBJ1-6; clone size: .; V gene: TRBV3-1/TRBV3-2; CDR3 DNA: TGTGCCAGCAGCCAAGATCTTCCCCTCGCGGGATCACCCCTCCACTTT; CDR3 protein: CASSQDLPLAGSPLHF
D gene: .; J gene: TRBJ1-1; clone size: .; V gene: TRBV28; CDR3 DNA: TGTGCCAGCAGTCCGCGTCTCATGAACACTGAAGCTTTCTTT; CDR3 protein: CASSPRLMNTEAFF
D gene: .; J gene: TRBJ2-2; clone size: .; V gene: TRBV30; CDR3 DNA: TGTGCCTGGAGTGTAGTAGTCGGGGAGCTGTTTTTT; CDR3 protein: CAWSVVVGELFF
D gene: .; J gene: TRBJ1-1; clone size: .; V gene: TRBV12-3/TRBV12-4; CDR3 DNA: TGTGCCAGCAGTTCGTTGTCGAACACTGAAGCTTTCTTT; CDR3 protein: CASSSLSNTEAFF
D gene: TRBD2; J gene: TRBJ2-2; clone size: .; V gene: TRBV5-1; CDR3 DNA: TGCGCCAGCAGCTCGTCCTTAGCGGGGGGGATCACCGGGGAGCTGTTTTTT; CDR3 protein: CASSSSLAGGITGELFF
D gene: TRBD2; J gene: TRBJ2-1; clone size: .; V gene: TRBV7-2; CDR3 DNA: TGTGCCAGCAGCTTAGATGTTAACCTAGCGGGGGGCCAGTATGAGCAGTTCTTC; CDR3 protein: CASSLDVNLAGGQYEQFF
D gene: .; J gene: TRBJ1-5; clone size: .; V gene: TRBV6-1; CDR3 DNA: TGTGCCAGCAGTGAATTAGGGGGAACCCAGCATTTT; CDR3 protein: CASSELGGTQHF
D gene: TRBD2; J gene: TRBJ2-1; clone size: .; V gene: TRBV4-1; CDR3 DNA: TGCGCCAGCAGCCAAGATGGGACTAGCGGGGCCTACAATGAGCAGTTCTTC; CDR3 protein: CASSQDGTSGAYNEQFF
D gene: .; J gene: TRBJ1-3; clone size: few; V gene: TRBV7-2; CDR3 DNA: TGTGCCAGCAGCCTCGGACCCGGGAGGGGCTCTGGAAACACCATATATTTT; CDR3 protein: CASSLGPGRGSGNTIYF
D gene: TRBD1; J gene: TRBJ1-2; clone size: once; V gene: TRBV2; CDR3 DNA: TGTGCCAGCAGTGTACAGGGGGCTGGGAGCGGCTACACCTTC; CDR3 protein: CASSVQGAGSGYTF
D gene: TRBD1; J gene: TRBJ1-6; clone size: .; V gene: TRBV9; CDR3 DNA: TGTGCCAGCAGCGTAGAGACAGGGGGGATTGGTAATTCACCCCTCCACTTT; CDR3 protein: CASSVETGGIGNSPLHF
D gene: .; J gene: TRBJ2-7; clone size: .; V gene: TRBV5-4; CDR3 DNA: TGTGCCAGCAGCTTGGCCGGGAGAGGGGTACTGGCCTACGAGCAGTACTTC; CDR3 protein: CASSLAGRGVLAYEQYF